This T cell receptor beta chain emerged from a study of blood T cell repertoires in COVID-19. Background on the study: Acute and convalescent COVID-19 samples came from the United States, Italy and Spain. Sources were T cells, B-cell-depleted T cells, or PBMCs; the material itself was cDNA or gDNA.

Seattle participants joined during active infection and were tracked over time. Germline V gene sequence: CDR1 SNHLY, CDR2 FYNNEI. V lost 6 bases to trimming and J lost 2 bases, with 9 bases between them. The CDR3 loop spans 13 amino acids. As processed by the authors: Amplification of reference gene primers was used by the study to estimate nucleated cell counts. The method was immunoSEQ multiplex PCR; TCRdb's version includes in-frame clones alone and lacks a portion of them. V, J and clone size are those of that table, while D and trimming were read from the DNA. Of fewer than 300,000 clones in the sample, approximately 91% were seen once.

Sequenced sample: peripheral blood. V is TRBV2 and J is TRBJ2-3; D may be TRBD1 (5 bases). This TCR was sampled from a woman aged 25 to 45 with COVID-19, enrolled during active disease. The CDR3 reads CASRNRYTDTQYF. As DNA, the CDR3 is TGTGCCAGCAGGAACAGGTACACAGATACGCAGTATTTT.